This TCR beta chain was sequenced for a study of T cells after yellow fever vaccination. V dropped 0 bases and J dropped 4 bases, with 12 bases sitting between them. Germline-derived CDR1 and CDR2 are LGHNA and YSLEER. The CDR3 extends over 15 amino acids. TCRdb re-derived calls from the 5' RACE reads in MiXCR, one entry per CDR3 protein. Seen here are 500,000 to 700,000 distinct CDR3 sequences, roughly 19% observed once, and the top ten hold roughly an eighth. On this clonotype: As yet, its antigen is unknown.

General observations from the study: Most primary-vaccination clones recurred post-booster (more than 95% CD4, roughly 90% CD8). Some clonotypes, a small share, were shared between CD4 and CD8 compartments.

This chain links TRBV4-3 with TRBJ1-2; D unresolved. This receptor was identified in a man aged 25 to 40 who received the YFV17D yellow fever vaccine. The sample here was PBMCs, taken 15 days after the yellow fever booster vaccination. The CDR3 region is CASSQEVTGVYGYTF. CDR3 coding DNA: TGCGCCAGCAGCCAAGAGGTAACGGGCGTCTATGGCTACACCTTC.